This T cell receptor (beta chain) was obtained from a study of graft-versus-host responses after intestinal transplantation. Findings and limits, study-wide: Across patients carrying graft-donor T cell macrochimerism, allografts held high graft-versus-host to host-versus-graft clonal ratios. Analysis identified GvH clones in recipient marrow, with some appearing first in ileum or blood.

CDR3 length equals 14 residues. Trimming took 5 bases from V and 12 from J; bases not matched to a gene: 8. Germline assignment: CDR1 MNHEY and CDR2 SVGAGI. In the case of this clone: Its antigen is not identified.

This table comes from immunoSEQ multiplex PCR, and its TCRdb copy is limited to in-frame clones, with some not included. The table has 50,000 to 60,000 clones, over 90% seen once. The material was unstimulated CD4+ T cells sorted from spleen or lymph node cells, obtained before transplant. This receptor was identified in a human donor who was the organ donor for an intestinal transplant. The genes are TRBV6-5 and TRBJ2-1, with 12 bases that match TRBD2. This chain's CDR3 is CASSLAGGPGVQFF. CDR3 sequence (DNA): TGTGCCAGCAGTCTAGCGGGAGGGCCAGGAGTGCAGTTCTTC.